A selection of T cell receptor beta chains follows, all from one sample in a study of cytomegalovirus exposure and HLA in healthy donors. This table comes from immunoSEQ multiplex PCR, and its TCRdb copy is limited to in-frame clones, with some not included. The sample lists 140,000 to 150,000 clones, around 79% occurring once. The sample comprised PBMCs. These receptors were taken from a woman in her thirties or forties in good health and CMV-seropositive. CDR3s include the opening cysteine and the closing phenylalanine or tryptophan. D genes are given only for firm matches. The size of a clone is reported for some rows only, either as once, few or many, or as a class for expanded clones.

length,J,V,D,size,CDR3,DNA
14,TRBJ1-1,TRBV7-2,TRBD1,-,CASSPGTGGTEAFF,TGTGCCAGCAGCCCGGGAACAGGGGGGACTGAAGCTTTCTTT
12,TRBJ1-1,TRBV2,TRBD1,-,CASTDRVTEAFF,TGTGCCAGTACGGACAGGGTGACTGAAGCTTTCTTT
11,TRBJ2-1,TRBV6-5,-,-,CASSLAREQFF,TGTGCCAGCAGCCTAGCTCGGGAGCAGTTCTTC
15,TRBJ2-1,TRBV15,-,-,CATSRDLGYNGEQFF,TGTGCCACCAGCAGAGATCTGGGCTACAATGGGGAGCAGTTCTTC
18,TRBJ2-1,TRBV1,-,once,CTSSQVNSGGASYNEQFF,TGCACCAGCAGCCAAGTAAATAGCGGGGGGGCCTCCTACAATGAGCAGTTCTTC
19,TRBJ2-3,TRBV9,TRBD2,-,CASSVKLRTSGGEADTQYF,TGTGCCAGCAGCGTAAAGTTGCGTACTAGCGGGGGGGAGGCAGATACGCAGTATTTT
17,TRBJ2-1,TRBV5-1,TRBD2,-,CASSQRLAGGDDNEQFF,TGCGCCAGCAGCCAACGACTAGCGGGGGGGGATGACAATGAGCAGTTCTTC
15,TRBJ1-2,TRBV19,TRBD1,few,CASRYPGQGFYGYTF,TGTGCCAGTAGATATCCGGGACAGGGTTTCTATGGCTACACCTTC
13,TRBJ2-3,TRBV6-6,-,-,CASSYVPGDTQYF,TGTGCCAGCAGTTACGTTCCGGGAGATACGCAGTATTTT
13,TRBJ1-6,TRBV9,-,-,CASSAGGDSPLHF,TGTGCCAGCAGCGCGGGGGGGGATTCACCCCTCCACTTT
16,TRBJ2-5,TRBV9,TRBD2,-,CASSVAVGGAQETQYF,TGTGCCAGCAGCGTAGCGGTCGGGGGGGCCCAAGAGACCCAGTACTTC
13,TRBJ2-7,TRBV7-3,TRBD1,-,CASSSQTGGEQYF,TGTGCCAGCAGCTCGCAGACAGGGGGCGAGCAGTACTTC
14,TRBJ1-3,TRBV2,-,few,CASSEGPPWHTIYF,TGTGCCAGCAGTGAGGGGCCCCCATGGCACACCATATATTTT
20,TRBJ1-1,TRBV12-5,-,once,CASGFLFGGNRGVENTEAFF,TGTGCTAGTGGTTTTTTGTTTGGGGGCAACCGGGGGGTCGAGAACACTGAAGCTTTCTTT
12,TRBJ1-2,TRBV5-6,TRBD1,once,CASSLATGGYTF,TGTGCCAGCAGCTTAGCGACAGGGGGCTACACCTTC
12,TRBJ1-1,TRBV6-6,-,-,CASSLREVEAFF,TGTGCCAGCAGTCTCCGGGAGGTTGAAGCTTTCTTT
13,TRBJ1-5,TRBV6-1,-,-,CASRRTVNQPQHF,TGTGCCAGCAGGAGGACAGTCAATCAGCCCCAGCATTTT
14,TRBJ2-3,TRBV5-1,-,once,CASSLGDSRDTQYF,TGCGCCAGCAGCTTGGGGGACTCCAGGGATACGCAGTATTTT
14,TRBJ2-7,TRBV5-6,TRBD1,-,CASSLGTGPYEQYF,TGTGCCAGCAGCTTGGGGACAGGGCCCTACGAGCAGTACTTC
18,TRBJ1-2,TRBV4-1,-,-,CASSSITRHRQWGYGYTF,TGCGCCAGCAGCTCTATTACAAGGCACCGACAGTGGGGTTATGGCTACACCTTC
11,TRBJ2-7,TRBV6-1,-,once,CASSRLEEQYF,TGTGCCAGCAGTCGGCTAGAGGAGCAGTACTTC
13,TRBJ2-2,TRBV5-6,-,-,CASSRRGTGELFF,TGTGCCAGCAGCCGTAGGGGGACCGGGGAGCTGTTTTTT
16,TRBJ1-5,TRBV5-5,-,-,CASSWVPAGSNQPQHF,TGTGCCAGCAGCTGGGTCCCCGCAGGGAGCAATCAGCCCCAGCATTTT
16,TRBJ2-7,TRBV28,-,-,CASSSTAGQGFGEQYF,TGTGCCAGCAGTTCCACGGCGGGTCAGGGGTTTGGCGAGCAGTACTTC
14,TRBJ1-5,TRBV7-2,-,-,CASSETGAQEPQHF,TGTGCCAGCAGCGAGACAGGAGCCCAGGAGCCCCAGCATTTT
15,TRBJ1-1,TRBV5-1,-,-,CASSLGNYRDTEAFF,TGCGCCAGCAGCTTGGGAAATTACAGGGACACTGAAGCTTTCTTT
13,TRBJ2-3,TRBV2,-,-,CASSEALGDTQYF,TGTGCCAGCAGTGAAGCGCTCGGAGATACGCAGTATTTT
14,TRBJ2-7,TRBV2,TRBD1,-,CASRSLRGRHEQYF,TGTGCCAGCAGGTCCTTGAGGGGGCGCCACGAGCAGTACTTC
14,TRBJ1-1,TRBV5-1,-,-,CASSREDSLTEAFF,TGCGCCAGCAGCCGAGAGGACAGCCTCACTGAAGCTTTCTTT
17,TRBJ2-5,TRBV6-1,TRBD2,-,CASSESKASGGQETQYF,TGTGCCAGCAGTGAATCTAAGGCTAGCGGGGGCCAAGAGACCCAGTACTTC
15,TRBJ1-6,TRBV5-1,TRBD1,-,CASSLGGTGDSPLHF,TGCGCCAGCAGCTTGGGAGGGACAGGGGATTCACCCCTCCACTTT
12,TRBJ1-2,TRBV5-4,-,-,CVEGTDHYGYTF,TGTGTCGAGGGAACCGACCATTATGGCTACACCTTC
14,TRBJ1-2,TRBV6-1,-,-,CASSDGWGEYGYTF,TGTGCCAGCAGTGATGGCTGGGGGGAATATGGCTACACCTTC
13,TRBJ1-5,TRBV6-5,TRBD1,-,CASSRTGSQPQHF,TGTGCCAGCAGCCGGACAGGTTCTCAGCCCCAGCATTTT
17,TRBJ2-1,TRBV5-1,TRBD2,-,CASSLAPGTSGGLEQFF,TGCGCCAGCAGCTTGGCCCCGGGGACTAGCGGGGGTCTTGAGCAGTTCTTC
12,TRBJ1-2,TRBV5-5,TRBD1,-,CASSLVGGDYTF,TGTGCCAGCAGCTTGGTAGGGGGCGACTACACCTTC
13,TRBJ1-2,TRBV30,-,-,CAWSVQGRSGYTF,TGTGCCTGGAGTGTCCAGGGGCGGTCTGGCTACACCTTC
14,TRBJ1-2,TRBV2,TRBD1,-,CASNTETGGYGYTF,TGTGCCAGCAACACCGAGACAGGGGGCTATGGCTACACCTTC
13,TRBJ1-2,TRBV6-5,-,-,CASYRGGNYGYTF,TGTGCCAGCTATCGGGGGGGGAACTATGGCTACACCTTC
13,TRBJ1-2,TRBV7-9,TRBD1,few,CASSPTGTHGYTF,TGTGCCAGCAGCCCGACAGGGACGCATGGCTACACCTTC
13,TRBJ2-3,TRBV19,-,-,CASSTRRADTQYF,TGTGCCAGTAGTACCAGGCGCGCAGATACGCAGTATTTT
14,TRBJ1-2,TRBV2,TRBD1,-,CASRRDSTNYGYTF,TGTGCCAGCAGGAGGGACAGCACTAACTATGGCTACACCTTC
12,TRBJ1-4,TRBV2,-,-,CATKDGGEKLFF,TGTGCCACCAAGGACGGAGGTGAAAAACTGTTTTTT
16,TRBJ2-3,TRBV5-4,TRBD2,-,CASSLPRGGGPNTQYF,TGTGCCAGCAGCCTCCCCCGCGGCGGGGGACCTAATACGCAGTATTTT
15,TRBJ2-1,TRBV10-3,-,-,CAISSTRSSYNEQFF,TGTGCCATCAGCTCCACGAGGAGCTCCTACAATGAGCAGTTCTTC
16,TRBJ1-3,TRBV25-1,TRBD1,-,CASSGTGTISGNTIYF,TGTGCCAGCAGCGGGACAGGGACGATCTCTGGAAACACCATATATTTT
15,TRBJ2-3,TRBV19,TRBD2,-,CASSGLAGSTGTQYF,TGTGCCAGTAGTGGGCTAGCGGGGAGCACAGGTACGCAGTATTTT
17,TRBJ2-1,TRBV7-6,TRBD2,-,CASSDDVGLGSYNEQFF,TGTGCCAGCAGCGATGATGTGGGACTAGGCTCCTACAATGAGCAGTTCTTC
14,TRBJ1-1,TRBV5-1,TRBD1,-,CASSSTGGNTEAFF,TGCGCCAGCAGCTCGACAGGGGGTAACACTGAAGCTTTCTTT
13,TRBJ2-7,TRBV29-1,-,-,CSVAGRLSYEQYF,TGCAGCGTTGCCGGCAGGTTGTCCTACGAGCAGTACTTC
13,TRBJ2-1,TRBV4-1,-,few,CASSQPSRWEQFF,TGCGCCAGCAGCCAACCCTCTAGATGGGAGCAGTTCTTC
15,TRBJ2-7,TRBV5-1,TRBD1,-,CASSPRGTGGYEQYF,TGCGCCAGCAGCCCAAGGGGGACAGGGGGCTACGAGCAGTACTTC